These 13 T cell receptor beta chains share one sample of origin, sequenced in a study of human T cells and chemical hapten exposure. The time point is: healthy volunteer bleed at 6 weeks. The study extracted total RNA from unfractionated whole blood. TCRdb redid the calling of the RACE reads with MiXCR, one entry per CDR3 protein. This repertoire shows approximately 84,000 distinct CDR3 sequences, approximately 8.6% found once; its top ten account for under 2%. Sequenced input: whole blood. Receptor source: a male donor in good health. Some clones in this sample may be carry-over from other donors' samples.

This clonotype was recorded at least ten times. The rearrangement uses TRBV7-9 and TRBJ2-3, with 7 bases identical to TRBD1. Trimming took 5 bases from V and 3 from J; bases not matched to a gene: 5. CDR3 length: 14 amino acids. Germline CDR1 and CDR2: SEHNR and FQNEAQ (reference sequence). CDR3 coding DNA: TGTGCCAGCAGCGCGACAGGGTTTACAGATACGCAGTATTTT. As protein: CASSATGFTDTQYF.

This clonotype was counted between two and nine times. This sequence joins TRBV7-9 and TRBJ2-5; 13 nucleotides match TRBD2. The germline V gene has CDR1 SEHNR and CDR2 FQNEAQ (reference sequence). Trimming took 5 bases from V and 2 from J; bases not matched to a gene: 2. The CDR3 extends over 15 amino acids. The CDR3 sequence: CASSKLAGGQETQYF. The CDR3 DNA is TGTGCCAGCAGCAAACTAGCGGGGGGGCAAGAGACCCAGTACTTC.

The chain employs TRBV6-5 and TRBJ1-2; 7 nucleotides agree with TRBD1. The junction had 8 bases not matched to a gene; V was cut back by 6 bases and J by 1 base. The CDR3 contains 15 residues. CDR1 is MNHEY, CDR2 SVGAGI, per germline. The CDR3 loop reads CASRGQDRSNYGYTF. CDR3 nucleotide sequence: TGTGCCAGCAGGGGCCAGGACAGGAGTAACTATGGCTACACCTTC.

This clonotype was detected many times. The chain combines TRBV5-6 with TRBJ1-5; 7 nucleotides match TRBD1. Trimming at V came to 3 bases and at J to 5 bases, leaving 11 bases not matched to a gene. The CDR3 totals 16 residues. Germline CDR1 is SGHDT and CDR2 is YYEEEE. As DNA, the CDR3 is TGTGCCAGCAGCTCCCGACAGGGAGGTTTGCATCAGCCCCAGCATTTT. Its protein product is CASSSRQGGLHQPQHF.

This clonotype was seen more than once but under ten times. This sequence joins TRBV7-2 and TRBJ2-1, with D unclear. There are 16 residues in the CDR3. Trimming removed 1 base from V and 3 bases from J, with 13 bases in between. In germline, CDR1 is SGHTA, CDR2 FQGNSA. Here the CDR3 reads CASSLETSFVYNEQFF. CDR3 nucleotide sequence: TGTGCCAGCAGCTTAGAAACCTCCTTTGTCTACAATGAGCAGTTCTTC.

The V and J genes are TRBV4-3 and TRBJ1-1; 8 positions match TRBD1. Germline V gene sequence: CDR1 LGHNA, CDR2 YSLEER. The CDR3 has 13 amino acids. The ends lost 8 bases at V and 7 bases at J; junction bases unmatched: 9. CDR3 protein: CASQGTGASEAFF. Here the CDR3 DNA reads TGCGCCAGCCAAGGGACAGGAGCTAGTGAAGCTTTCTTT.

V is TRBV5-6 and J is TRBJ1-1; 7 bases line up with TRBD1. This CDR3 contains 12 residues. Germline-derived CDR1 and CDR2 are SGHDT and YYEEEE. V shed 4 bases and J 10 bases; nucleotides not matched to a gene: 7. CDR3 region: CASSTDRAVAFF. The CDR3 nucleotides are TGTGCCAGCAGCACTGACAGGGCGGTAGCTTTCTTT.

This clonotype has a count of ten or more. This chain links TRBV3-1 with TRBJ2-4; 10 bases agree with TRBD2. This CDR3 is 20 amino acids long. Germline V lookup: CDR1 LGHDT, CDR2 YNNKEL (reference sequence). J was trimmed by 1 base and V by 4 bases; bases with no gene match: 16. The CDR3 DNA sequence: TGTGCCAGCAGCCCAGGGCGGGCTAGCGGGAGATTTTTCGCCAAAAACATTCAGTACTTC. Protein: CASSPGRASGRFFAKNIQYF.

As regards this clonotype: A clone one base away is much larger, so this may be a read error. The genes are TRBV6-1 and TRBJ2-1, with no clear D. Germline V CDR1 and CDR2: MNHNS, SASEGT. Deletions cut 6 bases from V and 6 bases from J, with 9 bases between. The CDR3 spans 12 residues. DNA of the CDR3: TGTGCCAGCAGGATATACTGCAATGAGCAGTTCTTC. As protein: CASRIYCNEQFF.

This clonotype was counted at least ten times. V gene TRBV12-3 or TRBV12-4 combines with J gene TRBJ1-1, with D unresolved. Trimming removed 2 bases at V and 0 bases at J, with 7 bases between. This CDR3 region has 14 residues. The CDR3 spells CASSLTDMNTEAFF. In DNA, the CDR3 is TGTGCCAGCAGTTTAACAGACATGAACACTGAAGCTTTCTTT.

The chain uses TRBV4-2 and TRBJ2-3; 12 bases are a match to TRBD2. The CDR3 extends over 17 amino acids. V lost 2 bases, J lost 2 bases, and 5 bases stayed unmatched. The germline V gene encodes CDR1 LGHNA and CDR2 YNFKEQ. This CDR3 is CASSQRTSGETTDTQYF. DNA of the CDR3: TGTGCCAGCAGCCAAAGGACTAGCGGGGAAACCACAGATACGCAGTATTTT.

There are many counts of this clonotype. The chain combines TRBV29-1 with TRBJ2-1, with D tentatively TRBD2 (5 bases). The germline V and J ends were trimmed by 4 bases and 1 base, with 11 bases remaining between them. CDR3 size: 14 residues. Germline CDR1 is SQVTM and CDR2 is ANQGSEA. The CDR3 region has the DNA TGCAGCGTTGGATACGGGGATTCCTACAATGAGCAGTTCTTC. It is translated as CSVGYGDSYNEQFF.

This clonotype was seen a handful of times. V and J are TRBV6-5 and TRBJ1-1, with 8 bases that match TRBD1. This CDR3 has 14 residues. The V segment lost 0 bases and the J segment 4 bases; nucleotides outside the gene matches: 1. Germline CDR1 reads MNHEY; CDR2 reads SVGAGI. The CDR3 nucleotides read TGTGCCAGCAGTTACTCCACAGGGGGCACTGAAGCTTTCTTT. Its translation is CASSYSTGGTEAFF.